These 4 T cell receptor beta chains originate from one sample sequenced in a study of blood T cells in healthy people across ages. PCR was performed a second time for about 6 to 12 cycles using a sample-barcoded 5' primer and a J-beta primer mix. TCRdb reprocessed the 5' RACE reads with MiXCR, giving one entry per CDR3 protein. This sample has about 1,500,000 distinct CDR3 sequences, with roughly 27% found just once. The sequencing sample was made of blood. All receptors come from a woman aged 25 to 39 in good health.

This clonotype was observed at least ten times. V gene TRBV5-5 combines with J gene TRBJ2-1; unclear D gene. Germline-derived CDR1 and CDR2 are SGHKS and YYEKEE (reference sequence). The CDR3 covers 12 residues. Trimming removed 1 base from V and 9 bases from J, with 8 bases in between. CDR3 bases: TGTGCCAGCAGCTTGATGGATCTTGAGCAGTTCTTC. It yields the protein CASSLMDLEQFF.

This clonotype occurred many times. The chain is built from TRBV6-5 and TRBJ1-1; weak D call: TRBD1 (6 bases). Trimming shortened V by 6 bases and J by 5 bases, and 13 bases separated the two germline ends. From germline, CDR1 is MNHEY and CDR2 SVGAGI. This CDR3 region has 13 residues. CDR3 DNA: TGTGCCAGCAGCCCCAGGGGAGGGACTGAAGCTTTCTTT. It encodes CASSPRGGTEAFF.

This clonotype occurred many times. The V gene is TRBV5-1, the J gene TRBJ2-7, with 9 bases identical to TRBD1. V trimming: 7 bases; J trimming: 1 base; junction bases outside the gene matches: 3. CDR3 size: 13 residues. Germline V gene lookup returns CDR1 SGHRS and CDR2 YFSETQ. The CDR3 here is CASGTGLSYEQYF. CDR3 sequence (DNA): TGCGCCAGCGGGACAGGGCTTTCCTACGAGCAGTACTTC.

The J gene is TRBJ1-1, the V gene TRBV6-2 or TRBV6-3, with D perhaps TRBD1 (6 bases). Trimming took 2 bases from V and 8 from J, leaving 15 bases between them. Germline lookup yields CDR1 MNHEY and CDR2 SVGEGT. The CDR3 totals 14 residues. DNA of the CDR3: TGTGCCAGCAGTTACCCGGCAGGGGAACCCGAAGCTTTCTTT. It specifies CASSYPAGEPEAFF.